This T cell receptor beta chain was captured in a study of regulatory T cells in long-lasting Graves disease. Overall study context: Antithyroid drugs had been given to newly diagnosed Graves' patients for under 3 months.

The time point here: newly diagnosed GD, antithyroid drugs for less than 3 months. TCR sequences were obtained from RNA taken from PBMCs. Trimming stripped 2 bases from V and 2 bases from J, with 12 bases between. In germline, CDR1 is SGHRS, CDR2 YFSETQ. The CDR3 consists of 15 residues. This clonotype was seen at least ten times. Arm-PCR of CDR3 regions and iRepertoire HTBI primers were used to build TCR beta libraries. From the multiplex PCR reads, TCRdb called clonotypes with MiXCR, one entry per CDR3 protein. The sample contains about 540,000 distinct CDR3 sequences, approximately 12% of which appear only once. Another study also made use of these data, one on T cells in Graves' hyperthyroidism and ophthalmopathy. According to that study: Absent ophthalmopathy progression within 18 months defined stable Graves' hyperthyroidism. Patients aged 18 to 65 had newly diagnosed hyperthyroidism of under 2 months' duration.

The sequenced sample was peripheral blood mononuclear cells (PBMCs), obtained at new diagnosis, from a patient treated with antithyroid drugs. This TCR derives from a young man with Graves disease. V usage is TRBV5-1 and J usage is TRBJ2-3; possibly TRBD2 for D (5 bases). The CDR3, as DNA: TGCGCCAGCAGCTTTCGGGAACCGTCCACAGATACGCAGTATTTT. The encoded protein is CASSFREPSTDTQYF.